This T cell receptor (beta chain) was recovered during a study of T cells in Graves' hyperthyroidism and ophthalmopathy. Study summary: Prior to any treatment, at the point of initial diagnosis, peripheral blood was collected.

Remarks on this clonotype: Its antigen remains unidentified.

From more than 9 ml of fresh peripheral blood, PBMCs were isolated. Researchers took RNA transcripts and amplified the TCR beta CDR3 regions from them. The HTBI primer set was used in a first-round RT-PCR of the TCR CDR3. TCRdb reanalysed the multiplex PCR reads using MiXCR and keeps one entry per CDR3 protein. The profile shows under 350,000 distinct CDR3 sequences, approximately 18% of them singletons. The CDR3 has 13 amino acids. J was trimmed by 7 bases and V by 0 bases; bases with no gene match: 3. Germline V gene data show CDR1 as DFQATT and CDR2 as SNEGSKA (reference sequence). Study conclusions and caveats: Within blood appeared most thyroid clonotypes that had expanded above 0.001. The model predicted ophthalmopathy a median roughly six months before onset.

The TCR was taken from a woman aged 50 to 65 with Graves' hyperthyroidism. What was sequenced was blood. The J gene is TRBJ1-5, the V gene TRBV20-1; TRBD1 matches 7 bases. CDR3: CSARETGKQPQHF. CDR3 in DNA: TGCAGTGCTAGAGAGACAGGGAAGCAGCCCCAGCATTTT.